This passage covers 26 T cell receptor beta chains from one sample sequenced in a study of CD8+ T cells in alopecia areata. Reverse transcribed after extraction, RNA yielded cDNA as the sequencing template. Profiled with immunoSEQ multiplex PCR; TCRdb holds only in-frame clones, not every one. The sample gives fewer than 200,000 clones, over 50% of which show up once; roughly 14% is in the top ten. The specimen comprised CD4+ T cells sorted from blood, sampled at week 0. The origin of the receptors is a human donor with alopecia areata.

In the case of this clone: Additional DNA sequences in this sample encode the identical CDR3. The chain employs TRBV30 and TRBJ1-1; D is unresolved. Germline CDR1 reads GTSNPN; CDR2 reads SVGIG (reference sequence). Trimming stripped 0 bases from V and 1 base from J, with 9 bases between. The CDR3 runs 14 residues. CDR3 residues: CAWSVVPRNTEAFF. In DNA, the CDR3 is TGTGCCTGGAGTGTGGTACCGAGGAACACTGAAGCTTTCTTT.

This chain joins TRBV5-1 and TRBJ1-6, with D tentatively TRBD1 (5 bases). Trimming took off 0 bases at V and 6 bases at J, with 7 bases between the two ends. Germline-derived CDR1 and CDR2 are SGHRS and YFSETQ. This CDR3 has 14 residues. CDR3 sequence reads: CASSLGDSNSPLHF. The CDR3 DNA follows: TGCGCCAGCAGCTTGGGTGACAGTAATTCACCCCTCCACTTT.

V is TRBV4-2 and J is TRBJ2-3, with 11 bases fitting TRBD2. CDR3 length: 15 amino acids. Germline CDR1 is LGHNA and CDR2 is YNFKEQ. The trim removed 6 bases at V and 3 bases at J, leaving 5 bases unmatched. The CDR3 bases are TGTGCCAGCAGTGCGACTAGCGGGGTAACAGATACGCAGTATTTT. Its protein product is CASSATSGVTDTQYF.

The genes are TRBV6-1 and TRBJ1-1; D is ambiguous. The germline CDR1 and CDR2 sequences are MNHNS and SASEGT. V was cut by 4 bases and J by 4 bases, with 10 bases left in between. The CDR3 loop spans 13 amino acids. CDR3 nucleotides: TGTGCCAGCAGTGGACTTGAGGGCACTGAAGCTTTCTTT. Residues: CASSGLEGTEAFF.

Only a few counts were recorded for this clone. The chain is built from TRBV29-1 and TRBJ2-7; D is ambiguous. The V gene lost 4 bases and the J gene lost 3 bases, with 13 bases spanning the gap. The CDR3 has 13 residues. Germline V gives CDR1 SQVTM, CDR2 ANQGSEA. The DNA for the CDR3 is TGCAGCGTTGCAGAGACATCAGGCTACGAGCAGTACTTC. This codes for CSVAETSGYEQYF.

This clone turned up a few times. V is TRBV7-2 and J is TRBJ2-2; D uncertain. The CDR3 is 13 amino acids. Trimming shortened V by 7 bases and J by 7 bases, and 13 bases separated the two germline ends. CDR1 SGHTA and CDR2 FQGNSA come from the germline V gene. CDR3 nucleotides: TGTGCCAGCACCCCTACCGTGGGCGGGGAGCTGTTTTTT. Translation gives CASTPTVGGELFF.

The J gene is TRBJ2-6, the V gene TRBV4-1, with 7 bases matching TRBD1. The CDR3 totals 16 residues. V trimming: 3 bases; J trimming: 2 bases; junction bases outside the gene matches: 4. The germline gives CDR1 MGHRA, CDR2 YSYEKL. Written as DNA, the CDR3 is TGCGCCAGCAGCCAGCACAGGGGAACTGGGGCCAACGTCCTGACTTTC. Its protein is CASSQHRGTGANVLTF.

The chain recombines TRBV30 with TRBJ1-2; no firm D call. Germline-derived CDR1 and CDR2 are GTSNPN and SVGIG (reference sequence). The V gene lost 2 bases and the J gene lost 4 bases, with 11 bases spanning the gap. This CDR3 comprises 13 residues. The CDR3 coding sequence is TGTGCCTGGAGTCCCGGGCAGTTCTATGGCTACACCTTC. This gives the protein CAWSPGQFYGYTF.

The chain is built from TRBV29-1 and TRBJ2-7; D remains ambiguous. V was cut by 2 bases and J by 6 bases, with 14 bases left in between. Germline CDR1 SQVTM, CDR2 ANQGSEA. The CDR3 runs to 13 residues. The CDR3 nucleotides read TGCAGCGTTGAACCCCCCTCGCCGGGCGAGCAGTACTTC. This sequence encodes CSVEPPSPGEQYF.

The chain combines TRBV2 with TRBJ1-1, with D possibly being TRBD1 (6 bases). Germline V gives CDR1 SNHLY, CDR2 FYNNEI. The CDR3 totals 14 residues. V was shortened by 6 bases and J by 7 bases, with 18 bases between the two germline ends. The CDR3 nucleotides read TGTGCCAGCAGCCCCGACAGGACGTTCCTTGAAGCTTTCTTT. It yields the protein CASSPDRTFLEAFF.

This chain uses TRBV19 with TRBJ1-6; D is ambiguous. The CDR3 has 14 residues. V was trimmed by 1 base and J by 10 bases, leaving 11 bases between them. Germline-derived CDR1 and CDR2 are LNHDA and SQIVND (reference sequence). The CDR3 DNA is TGTGCCAGTAGTATAGCCGCCAGGTCGTCACCCCTCCACTTT. This codes for CASSIAARSSPLHF.

The V call is TRBV5-1, the J call TRBJ2-2; TRBD2 matches at 9 bases. With 0 bases clipped from V and 1 base from J, the junction kept 1 base outside the gene matches. The CDR3 contains 16 residues. The germline CDR1 and CDR2 sequences are SGHRS and YFSETQ. CDR3 residues: CASSLASGVNTGELFF. The CDR3 coding sequence is TGCGCCAGCAGCTTGGCTAGCGGGGTGAACACCGGGGAGCTGTTTTTT.

This rearrangement joins TRBV15 to TRBJ1-6, with 11 nucleotides matching TRBD1. Germline V gives CDR1 LNHNV, CDR2 YYDKDF (reference sequence). The CDR3 contains 14 residues. The ends lost 3 bases at V and 8 bases at J; junction bases unmatched: 0. CDR3 sequence reads: CATSRGQGDSPLHF. In nucleotides, the CDR3 is TGTGCCACCAGCAGGGGACAGGGGGATTCACCCCTCCACTTT.

This clone was detected a few times. The genes are TRBV29-1 and TRBJ2-3, with D unresolved. The CDR3 totals 14 residues. Looked up from germline, CDR1 is SQVTM and CDR2 is ANQGSEA. Trimming removed 4 bases from V and 0 bases from J, with 11 bases in between. The CDR3 sequence is CSVGPRLSTDTQYF. The CDR3 nucleotides read TGCAGCGTTGGGCCTAGGCTAAGCACAGATACGCAGTATTTT.

This clone appeared a few times. The chain joins TRBV18 to TRBJ2-2; D not resolved. The CDR3 totals 13 residues. Germline loops: CDR1 KGHSH, CDR2 LQKENI. Trimming cost V 3 bases and J 4 bases, with 6 bases left between them. CDR3 nucleotides: TGTGCCAGCTCACCCTTCCTCACCGGGGAGCTGTTTTTT. Translating gives CASSPFLTGELFF.

This chain joins TRBV5-1 and TRBJ2-2; 7 bases match TRBD1. This CDR3 spans 15 amino acids. In germline, CDR1 is SGHRS, CDR2 YFSETQ. V lost 7 bases and J lost 0; bases outside the gene matches: 6. CDR3 bases: TGCGCCAGCGCCGAGGGGGCAGCGAACACCGGGGAGCTGTTTTTT. Amino acids: CASAEGAANTGELFF.

This CDR3 is CSVDGGARNTEAFF. The CDR3 region has the DNA TGCAGCGTTGATGGCGGGGCCCGGAACACTGAAGCTTTCTTT. The chain employs TRBV29-1 and TRBJ1-1, with D perhaps TRBD1 (5 bases). CDR1 SQVTM and CDR2 ANQGSEA come from the germline V gene. CDR3 size: 14 residues. V lost 3 bases and J 1 base, leaving 12 bases between the germline ends.

This chain links TRBV2 with TRBJ2-5, with D uncertain. This CDR3 is 14 amino acids long. Trimming took off 4 bases at V and 4 bases at J, with 13 bases between the two ends. Germline assignment: CDR1 SNHLY and CDR2 FYNNEI. CDR3 DNA: TGTGCCAGCAGTGCCCTACGGTCCGGAGAGACCCAGTACTTC. Amino acid sequence: CASSALRSGETQYF.

The chain recombines TRBV27 with TRBJ1-1, with a possible D match to TRBD1 (5 bases). The CDR3 length is 14 residues. CDR1 and CDR2 from the germline V gene are MNHEY and SMNVEV (reference sequence). V lost 2 bases, J lost 1 base, and 8 bases lay in between. The CDR3 loop reads CASSLITGNTEAFF. CDR3 coding DNA: TGTGCCAGCAGTTTAATTACAGGGAACACTGAAGCTTTCTTT.

The chain combines TRBV2 with TRBJ2-7; no clear D gene. The V end was cut by 4 bases, the J end by 6 bases, with 16 bases between. This CDR3 has 14 residues. CDR1 is SNHLY and CDR2 is FYNNEI in the germline V gene. The CDR3: CASSGLQRISEQYF. CDR3 nucleotides: TGTGCCAGCAGTGGGCTCCAGAGGATATCCGAGCAGTACTTC.

In its sample, this clone was seen a few times. The gene calls are TRBV7-8 and TRBJ2-5; a possible D gene is TRBD1 (5 bases). V dropped 5 bases and J dropped 1 base, with 11 bases sitting between them. This CDR3 spans 14 amino acids. Per germline, CDR1 SGHVS and CDR2 FQNEAQ. The CDR3 loop reads CASSLRGTQETQYF. CDR3 bases: TGTGCCAGCAGCCTTAGGGGTACCCAAGAGACCCAGTACTTC.

The chain combines TRBV2 with TRBJ2-5; 12 bases fit TRBD1. This CDR3 is 14 amino acids long. V lost 8 bases, J lost 4 bases, and 5 bases stayed unmatched. Germline V lookup: CDR1 SNHLY, CDR2 FYNNEI. Here the CDR3 DNA reads TGTGCCAGCTCTCGGGACAGGGGGCGAGAGACCCAGTACTTC. Encoded protein: CASSRDRGRETQYF.

The V gene is TRBV10-3, the J gene TRBJ1-1; a possible D gene is TRBD1 (5 bases). Germline values: CDR1 ENHRY, CDR2 SYGVKD. This CDR3 has 16 residues. Trimming stripped 0 bases from V and 6 bases from J, with 17 bases between. In DNA, the CDR3 is TGTGCCATCAGTGAGTCGGTTAGCGGGGGGTTTGCTGAAGCTTTCTTT. Its translation is CAISESVSGGFAEAFF.

A note on this clone: At one end the junction does not follow the germline gene, possibly because of a read error. The genes are TRBV7-9 and TRBJ2-5, with D perhaps TRBD2 (5 bases). Germline V gene sequence: CDR1 SEHNR, CDR2 FQNEAQ (reference sequence). There are 15 residues in the CDR3. CDR3 in DNA: TGTGCCAGCAGCCTAGCCGGCGGGTACCAAGAGACCCAGTACTTC. Amino acids: CASSLAGGYQETQYF. Complete variable domain (other parts from reference TRBV7-9 and TRBJ2-5): DTGVSQNPRHKITKRGQNVTFRCDPISEHNRLYWYRQTLGQGPEFLTYFQNEAQLEKSRLLSDRFSAERPKGSFSTLEIQRTEQGDSAMYLCASSLAGGYQETQYFGPGTRLLVL.

This chain joins TRBV15 and TRBJ2-6; a weak D match, TRBD1 (6 bases). CDR3 length equals 16 residues. Germline CDR1 is LNHNV and CDR2 is YYDKDF (reference sequence). V was clipped by 1 base and J by 0 bases, with 7 bases between them. The DNA for the CDR3 is TGTGCCACCAGCAGAGTACAGGGCTCTGGGGCCAACGTCCTGACTTTC. Translation gives CATSRVQGSGANVLTF.

The chain uses TRBV4-2 and TRBJ2-5; 14 nucleotides line up with TRBD2. With V trimmed by 3 bases and J by 5 bases, 2 bases remained unmatched. The CDR3 runs 15 residues. CDR1 LGHNA and CDR2 YNFKEQ come from the germline V gene. CDR3 coding DNA: TGTGCCAGCAGCCAGACTAGCGGGGGGGCGGAGACCCAGTACTTC. Residues: CASSQTSGGAETQYF.